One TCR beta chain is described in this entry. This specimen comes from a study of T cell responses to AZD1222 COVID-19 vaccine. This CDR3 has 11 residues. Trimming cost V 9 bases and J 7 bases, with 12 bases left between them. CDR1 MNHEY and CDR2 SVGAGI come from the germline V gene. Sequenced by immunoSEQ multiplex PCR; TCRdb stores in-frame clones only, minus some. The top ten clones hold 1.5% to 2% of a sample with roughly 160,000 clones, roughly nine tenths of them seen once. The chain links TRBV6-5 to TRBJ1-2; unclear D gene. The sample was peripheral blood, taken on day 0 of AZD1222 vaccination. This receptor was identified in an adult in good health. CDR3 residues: CASHSGTGYTF. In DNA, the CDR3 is TGTGCCAGTCACTCAGGAACTGGCTACACCTTC.